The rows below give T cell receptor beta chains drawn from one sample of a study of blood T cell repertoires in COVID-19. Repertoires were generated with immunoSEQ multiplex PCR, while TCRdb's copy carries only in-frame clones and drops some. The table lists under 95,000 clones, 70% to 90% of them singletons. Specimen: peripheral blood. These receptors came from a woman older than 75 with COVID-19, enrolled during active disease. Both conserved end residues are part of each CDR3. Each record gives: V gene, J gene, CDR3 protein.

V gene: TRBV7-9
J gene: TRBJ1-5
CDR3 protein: CASSPQGKGIQPQHF

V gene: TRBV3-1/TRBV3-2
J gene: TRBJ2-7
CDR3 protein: CASSQDSNEQYF

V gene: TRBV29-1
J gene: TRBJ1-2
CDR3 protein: CSVPGRGQFEGYTF

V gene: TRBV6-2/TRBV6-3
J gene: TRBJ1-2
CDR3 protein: CASSYSQRPGTGGYTF

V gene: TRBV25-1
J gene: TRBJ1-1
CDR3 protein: CASSPADRTHTEAFF

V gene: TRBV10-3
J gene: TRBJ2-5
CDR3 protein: CAISGGGMGSETQYF

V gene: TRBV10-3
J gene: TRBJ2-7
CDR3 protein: CAINPQAGEQYF

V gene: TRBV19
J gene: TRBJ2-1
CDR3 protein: CASSIGLVSYNEQFF

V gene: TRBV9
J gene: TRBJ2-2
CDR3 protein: CASSVRGGVNTGELFF

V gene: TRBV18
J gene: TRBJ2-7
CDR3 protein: CASSPSGSAYEQYF

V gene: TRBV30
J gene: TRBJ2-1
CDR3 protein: CAWRLPGRGSNEQFF

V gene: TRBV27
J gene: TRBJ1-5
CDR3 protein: CASSLLGGNQPQHF

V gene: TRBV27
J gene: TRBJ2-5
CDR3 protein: CASTKLQGRLNHQETQYF

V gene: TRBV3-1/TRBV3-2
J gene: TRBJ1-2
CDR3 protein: CASSQEPGSNYGYTF

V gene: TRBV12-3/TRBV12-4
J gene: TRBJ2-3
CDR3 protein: CASRWDNTDTQYF

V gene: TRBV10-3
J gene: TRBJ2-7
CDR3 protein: CAISMAAGKDEQYF

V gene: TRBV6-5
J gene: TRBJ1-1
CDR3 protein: CASSSWTGRNTEAFF

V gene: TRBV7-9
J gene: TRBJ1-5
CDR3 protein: CASSLSGRNNQPQHF

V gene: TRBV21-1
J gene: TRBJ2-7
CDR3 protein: CASSKEQRGPYEQYF

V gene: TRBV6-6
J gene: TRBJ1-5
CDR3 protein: CASSQRQGASNQPQHF

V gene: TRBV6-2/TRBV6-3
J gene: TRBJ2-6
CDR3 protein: CASSYTSGEGSGANVLTF

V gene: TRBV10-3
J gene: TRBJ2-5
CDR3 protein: CAIRESGTGGGETQYF

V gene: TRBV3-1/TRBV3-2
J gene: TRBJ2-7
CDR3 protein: CASSHERGGSYEQYF

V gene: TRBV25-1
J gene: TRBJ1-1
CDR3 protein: CASSARRQMNTEAFF

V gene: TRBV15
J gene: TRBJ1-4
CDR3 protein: CATSRARGFGEKLFF

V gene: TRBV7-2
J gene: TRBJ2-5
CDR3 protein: CASSLARGPAETQYF

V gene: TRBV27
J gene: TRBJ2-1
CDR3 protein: CASSSGRQANNEQFF

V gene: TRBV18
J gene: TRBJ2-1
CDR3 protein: CASSPATIYNEQFF

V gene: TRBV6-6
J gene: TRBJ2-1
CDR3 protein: CASRRDLYNEQFF

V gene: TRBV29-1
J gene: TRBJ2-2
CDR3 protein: CSVDSTGELFF

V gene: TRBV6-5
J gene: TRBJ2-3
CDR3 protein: CASSYSWTYYTDTQYF

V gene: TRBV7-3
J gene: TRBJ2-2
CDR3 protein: CASRTRANTGELFF

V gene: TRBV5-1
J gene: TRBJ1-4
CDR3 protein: CASSLPGTGGEKLFF

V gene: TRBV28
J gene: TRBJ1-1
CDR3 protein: CASKERTVLNTEAFF

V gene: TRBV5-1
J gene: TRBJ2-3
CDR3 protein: CASSPDLDTQYF

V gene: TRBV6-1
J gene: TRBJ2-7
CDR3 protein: CASSEALQHLYYEQYF

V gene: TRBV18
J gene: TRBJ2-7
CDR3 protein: CASSPPGQRAEQYF

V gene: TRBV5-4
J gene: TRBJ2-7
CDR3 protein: CASSLAGKYEQYF

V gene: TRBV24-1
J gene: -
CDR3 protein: CATGEETGLAGVKLYEQYF

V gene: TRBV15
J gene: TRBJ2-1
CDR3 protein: CATSANTGGGYNEQFF

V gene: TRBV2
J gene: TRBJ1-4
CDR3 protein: CASSSRGSANEKLFF

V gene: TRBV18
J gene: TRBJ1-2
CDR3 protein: CASSPQGNHGYTF

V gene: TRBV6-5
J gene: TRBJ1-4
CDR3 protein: CASSYSAGHWMEKLFF

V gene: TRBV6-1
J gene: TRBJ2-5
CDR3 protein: CASSEASFGGETQYF

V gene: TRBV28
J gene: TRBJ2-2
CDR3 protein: CATTGRANTGELFF

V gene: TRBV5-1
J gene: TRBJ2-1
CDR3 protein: CASSAGPSGTASYNEQFF

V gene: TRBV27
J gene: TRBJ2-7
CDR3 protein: CASSHSGVTPYEQYF

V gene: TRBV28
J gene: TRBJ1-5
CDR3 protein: CASSVQGHSNQPQHF

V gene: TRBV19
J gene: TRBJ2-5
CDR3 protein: CASSTGPRLVAGNQKRETQYF

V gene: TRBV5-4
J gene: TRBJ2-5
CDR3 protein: CASREIAGGPPETQYF

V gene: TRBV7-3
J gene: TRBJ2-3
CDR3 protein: CASSSSGSTDTQYF